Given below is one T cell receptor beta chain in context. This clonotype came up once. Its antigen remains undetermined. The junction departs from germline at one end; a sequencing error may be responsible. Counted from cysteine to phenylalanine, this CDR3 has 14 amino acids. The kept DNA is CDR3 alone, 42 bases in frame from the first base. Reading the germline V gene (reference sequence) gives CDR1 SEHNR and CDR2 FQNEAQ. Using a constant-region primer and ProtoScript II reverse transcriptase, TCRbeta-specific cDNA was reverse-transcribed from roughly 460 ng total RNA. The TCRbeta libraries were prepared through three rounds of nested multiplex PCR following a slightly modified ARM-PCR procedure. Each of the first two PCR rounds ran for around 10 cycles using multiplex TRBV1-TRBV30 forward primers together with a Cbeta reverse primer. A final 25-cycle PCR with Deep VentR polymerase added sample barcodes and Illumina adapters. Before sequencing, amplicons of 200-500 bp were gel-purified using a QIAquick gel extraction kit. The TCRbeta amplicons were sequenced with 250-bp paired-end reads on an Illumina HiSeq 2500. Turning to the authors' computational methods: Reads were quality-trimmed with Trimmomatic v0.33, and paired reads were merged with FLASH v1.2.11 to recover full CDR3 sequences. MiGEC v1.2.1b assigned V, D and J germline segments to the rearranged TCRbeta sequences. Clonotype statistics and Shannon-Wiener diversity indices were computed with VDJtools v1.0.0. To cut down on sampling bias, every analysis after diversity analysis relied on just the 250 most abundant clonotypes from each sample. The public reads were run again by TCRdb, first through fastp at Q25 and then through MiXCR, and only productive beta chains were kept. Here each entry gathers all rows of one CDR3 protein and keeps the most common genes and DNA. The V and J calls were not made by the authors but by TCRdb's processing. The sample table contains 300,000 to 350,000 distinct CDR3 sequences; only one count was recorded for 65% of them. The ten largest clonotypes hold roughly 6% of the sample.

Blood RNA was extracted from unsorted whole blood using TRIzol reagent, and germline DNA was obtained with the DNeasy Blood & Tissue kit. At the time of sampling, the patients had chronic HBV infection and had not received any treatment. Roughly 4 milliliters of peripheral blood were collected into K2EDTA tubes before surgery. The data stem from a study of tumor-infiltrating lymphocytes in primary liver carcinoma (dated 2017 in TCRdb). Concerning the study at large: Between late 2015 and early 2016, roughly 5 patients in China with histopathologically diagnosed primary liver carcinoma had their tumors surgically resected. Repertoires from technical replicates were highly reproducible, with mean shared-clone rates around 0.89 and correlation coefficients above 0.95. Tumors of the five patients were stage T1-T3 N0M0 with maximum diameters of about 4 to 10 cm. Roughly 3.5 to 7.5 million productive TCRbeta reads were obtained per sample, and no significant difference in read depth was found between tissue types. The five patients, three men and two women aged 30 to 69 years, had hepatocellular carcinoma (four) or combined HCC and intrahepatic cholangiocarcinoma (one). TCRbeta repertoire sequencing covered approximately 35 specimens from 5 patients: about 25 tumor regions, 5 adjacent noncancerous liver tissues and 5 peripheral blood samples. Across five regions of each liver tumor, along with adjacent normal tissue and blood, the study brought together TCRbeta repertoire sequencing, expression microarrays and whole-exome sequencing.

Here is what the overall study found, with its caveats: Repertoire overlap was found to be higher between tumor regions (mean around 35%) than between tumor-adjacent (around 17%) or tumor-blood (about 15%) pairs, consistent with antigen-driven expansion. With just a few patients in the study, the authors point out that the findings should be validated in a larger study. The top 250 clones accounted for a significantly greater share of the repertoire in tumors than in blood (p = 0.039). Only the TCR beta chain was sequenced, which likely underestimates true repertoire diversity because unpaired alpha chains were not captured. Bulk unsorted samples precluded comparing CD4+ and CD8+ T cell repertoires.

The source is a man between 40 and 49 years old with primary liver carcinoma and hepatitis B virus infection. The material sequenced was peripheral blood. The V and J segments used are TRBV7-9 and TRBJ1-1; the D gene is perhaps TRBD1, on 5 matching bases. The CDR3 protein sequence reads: CASSFYGASTEAYF. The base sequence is TGTGCCAGCAGCTTTTATGGGGCTTCTACTGAAGCTTACTTT.